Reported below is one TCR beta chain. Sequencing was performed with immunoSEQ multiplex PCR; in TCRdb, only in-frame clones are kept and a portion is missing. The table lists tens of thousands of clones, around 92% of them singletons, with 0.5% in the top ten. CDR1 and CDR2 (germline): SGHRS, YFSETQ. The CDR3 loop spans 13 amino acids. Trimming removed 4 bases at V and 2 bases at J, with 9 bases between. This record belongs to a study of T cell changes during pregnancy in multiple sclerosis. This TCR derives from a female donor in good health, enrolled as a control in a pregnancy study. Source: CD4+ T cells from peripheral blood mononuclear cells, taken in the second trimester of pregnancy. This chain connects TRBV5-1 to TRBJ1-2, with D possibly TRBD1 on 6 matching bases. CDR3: CASSPQGNYGYTF. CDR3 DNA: TGCGCCAGCAGCCCTCAGGGGAACTATGGCTACACCTTC.